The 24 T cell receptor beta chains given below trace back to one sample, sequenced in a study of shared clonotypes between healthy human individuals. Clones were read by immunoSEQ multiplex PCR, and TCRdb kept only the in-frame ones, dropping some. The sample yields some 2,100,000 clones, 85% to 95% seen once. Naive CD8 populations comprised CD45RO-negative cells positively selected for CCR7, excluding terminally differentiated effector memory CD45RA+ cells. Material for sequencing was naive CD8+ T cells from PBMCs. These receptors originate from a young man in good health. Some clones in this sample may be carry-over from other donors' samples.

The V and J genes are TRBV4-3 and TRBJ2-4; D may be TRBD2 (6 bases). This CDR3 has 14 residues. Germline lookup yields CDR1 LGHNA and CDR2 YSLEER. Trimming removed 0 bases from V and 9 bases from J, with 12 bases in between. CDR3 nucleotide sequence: TGCGCCAGCAGCCAAGACTCCCGGGGGAGCATTCAGTACTTC. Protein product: CASSQDSRGSIQYF.

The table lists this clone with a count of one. CDR3 sequence: CASSWGPGREQYF. The CDR3 DNA sequence: TGTGCCAGCAGCTGGGGGCCAGGAAGGGAGCAGTACTTC. V gene TRBV7-9 combines with J gene TRBJ2-7; tentative D call: TRBD1 (6 bases). The germline gives CDR1 SEHNR, CDR2 FQNEAQ (reference sequence). The V gene lost 4 bases and the J gene lost 7 bases, with 14 bases spanning the gap. CDR3 size: 13 residues.

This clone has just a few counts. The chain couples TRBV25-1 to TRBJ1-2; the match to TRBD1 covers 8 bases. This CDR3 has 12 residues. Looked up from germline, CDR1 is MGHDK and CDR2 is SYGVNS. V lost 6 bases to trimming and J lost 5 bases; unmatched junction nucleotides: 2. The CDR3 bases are TGTGCCAGCAGAACAGGGGGGTATGGCTACACCTTC. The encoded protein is CASRTGGYGYTF.

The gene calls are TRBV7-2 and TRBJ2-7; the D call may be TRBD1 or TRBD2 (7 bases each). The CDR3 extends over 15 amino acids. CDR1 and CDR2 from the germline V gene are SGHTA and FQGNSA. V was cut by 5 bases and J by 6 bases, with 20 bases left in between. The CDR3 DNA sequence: TGTGCCAGCAGCCCTGGGGGGGACAGTTTCTCCGAGCAGTACTTC. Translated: CASSPGGDSFSEQYF.

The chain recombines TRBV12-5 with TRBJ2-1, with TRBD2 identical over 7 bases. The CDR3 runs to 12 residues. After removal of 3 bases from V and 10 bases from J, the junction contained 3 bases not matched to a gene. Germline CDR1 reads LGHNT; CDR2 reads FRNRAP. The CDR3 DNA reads TGTGCTAGTGGTTTAGCGGGGCGGGAGCAGTTCTTC. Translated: CASGLAGREQFF.

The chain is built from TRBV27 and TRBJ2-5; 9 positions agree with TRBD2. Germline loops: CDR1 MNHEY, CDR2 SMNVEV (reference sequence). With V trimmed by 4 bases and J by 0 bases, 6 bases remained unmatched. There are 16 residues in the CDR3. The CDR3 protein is CASSSSSGDYQETQYF. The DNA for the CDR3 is TGTGCCAGCAGTTCCTCTAGCGGGGACTACCAAGAGACCCAGTACTTC.

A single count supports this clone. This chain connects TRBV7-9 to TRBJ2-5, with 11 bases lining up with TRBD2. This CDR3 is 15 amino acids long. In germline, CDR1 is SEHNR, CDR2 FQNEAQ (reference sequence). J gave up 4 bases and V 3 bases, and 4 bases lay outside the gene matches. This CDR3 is CASSFILAGVETQYF. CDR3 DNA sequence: TGTGCCAGCAGCTTTATACTAGCGGGAGTAGAGACCCAGTACTTC.

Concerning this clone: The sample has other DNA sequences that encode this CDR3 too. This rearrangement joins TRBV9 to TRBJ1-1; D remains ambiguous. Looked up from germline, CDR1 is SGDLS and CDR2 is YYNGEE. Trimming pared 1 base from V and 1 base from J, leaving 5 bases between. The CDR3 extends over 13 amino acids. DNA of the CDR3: TGTGCCAGCAGCGTATCCCAGAACACTGAAGCTTTCTTT. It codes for CASSVSQNTEAFF.

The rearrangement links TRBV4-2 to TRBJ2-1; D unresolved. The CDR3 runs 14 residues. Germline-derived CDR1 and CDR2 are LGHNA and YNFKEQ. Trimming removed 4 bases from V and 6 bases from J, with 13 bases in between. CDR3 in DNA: TGTGCCAGCAGCCTCCATTCGACTTCCAATGAGCAGTTCTTC. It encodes CASSLHSTSNEQFF.

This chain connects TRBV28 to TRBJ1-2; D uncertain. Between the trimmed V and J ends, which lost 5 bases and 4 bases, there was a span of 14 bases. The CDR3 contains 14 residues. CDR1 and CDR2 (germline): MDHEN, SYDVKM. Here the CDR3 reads CASSHVENLYGYTF. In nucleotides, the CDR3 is TGTGCCAGCAGTCACGTGGAAAACCTCTATGGCTACACCTTC.

CDR3 bases: TGTGCCACCAGCAGACCGAGCAATGAGCAGTTCTTC. It translates to CATSRPSNEQFF. J is TRBJ2-1 and V is TRBV15; D is uncertain. Per the germline V gene, CDR1 is LNHNV and CDR2 is YYDKDF (reference sequence). Trimming removed 2 bases from V and 6 bases from J, with 5 bases in between. The CDR3 has 12 amino acids.

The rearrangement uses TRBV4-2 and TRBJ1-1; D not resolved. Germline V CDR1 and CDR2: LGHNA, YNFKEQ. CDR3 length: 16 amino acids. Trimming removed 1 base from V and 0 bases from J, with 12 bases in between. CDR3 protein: CASSQALGYMNTEAFF. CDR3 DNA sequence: TGTGCCAGCAGCCAAGCCCTGGGCTACATGAACACTGAAGCTTTCTTT.

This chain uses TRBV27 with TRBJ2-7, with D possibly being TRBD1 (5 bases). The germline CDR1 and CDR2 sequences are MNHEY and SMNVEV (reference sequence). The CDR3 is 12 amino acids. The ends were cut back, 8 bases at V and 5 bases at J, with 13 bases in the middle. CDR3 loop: CASGVVGDEQYF. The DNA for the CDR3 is TGTGCCAGCGGGGTGGTAGGGGACGAGCAGTACTTC.

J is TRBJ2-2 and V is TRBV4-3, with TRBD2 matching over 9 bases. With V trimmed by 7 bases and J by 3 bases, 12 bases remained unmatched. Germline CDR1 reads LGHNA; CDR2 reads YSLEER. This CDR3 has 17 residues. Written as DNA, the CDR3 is TGCGCCAGCACCCCGATAGCGGGAGCACGGGACACCGGGGAGCTGTTTTTT. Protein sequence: CASTPIAGARDTGELFF.

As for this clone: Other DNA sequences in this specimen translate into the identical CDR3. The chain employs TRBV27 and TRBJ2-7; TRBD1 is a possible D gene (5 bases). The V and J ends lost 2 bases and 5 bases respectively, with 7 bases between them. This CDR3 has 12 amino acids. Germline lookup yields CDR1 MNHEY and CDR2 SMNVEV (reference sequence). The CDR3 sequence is CASSLRGNEQYF. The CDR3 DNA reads TGTGCCAGCAGTTTAAGGGGTAACGAGCAGTACTTC.

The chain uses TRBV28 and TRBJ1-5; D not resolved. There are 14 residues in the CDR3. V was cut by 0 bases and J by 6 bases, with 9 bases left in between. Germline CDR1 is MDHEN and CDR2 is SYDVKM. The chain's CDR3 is CASSLWGSGQPQHF. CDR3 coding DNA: TGTGCCAGCAGTTTATGGGGCTCGGGTCAGCCCCAGCATTTT.

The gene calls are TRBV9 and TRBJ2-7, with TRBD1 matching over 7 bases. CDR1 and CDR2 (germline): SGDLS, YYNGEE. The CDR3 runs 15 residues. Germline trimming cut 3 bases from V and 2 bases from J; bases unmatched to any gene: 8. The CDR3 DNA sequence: TGTGCCAGCAGCGCGCAACAGGGGTCCCCCTACGAGCAGTACTTC. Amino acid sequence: CASSAQQGSPYEQYF.

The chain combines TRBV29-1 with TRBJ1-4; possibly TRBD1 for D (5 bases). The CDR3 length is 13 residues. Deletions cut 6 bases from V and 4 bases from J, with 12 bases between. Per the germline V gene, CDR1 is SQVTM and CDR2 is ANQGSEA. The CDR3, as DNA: TGCAGCGTCCAGGGCCCACTTAATGAAAAACTGTTTTTT. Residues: CSVQGPLNEKLFF.

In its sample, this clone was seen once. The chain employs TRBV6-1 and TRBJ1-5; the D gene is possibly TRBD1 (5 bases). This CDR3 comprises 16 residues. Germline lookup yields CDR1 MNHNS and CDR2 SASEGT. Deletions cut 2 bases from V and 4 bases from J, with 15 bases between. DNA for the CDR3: TGTGCCAGCAGTGAACTCGAATTGGAGGGGAATCAGCCCCAGCATTTT. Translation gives CASSELELEGNQPQHF.

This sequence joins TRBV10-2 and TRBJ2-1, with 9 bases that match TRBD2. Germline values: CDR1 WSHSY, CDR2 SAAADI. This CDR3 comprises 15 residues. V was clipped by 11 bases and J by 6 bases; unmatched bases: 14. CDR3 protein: CAGRTEAGGGNEQFF. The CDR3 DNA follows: TGCGCCGGGCGAACAGAAGCGGGAGGAGGCAATGAGCAGTTCTTC.

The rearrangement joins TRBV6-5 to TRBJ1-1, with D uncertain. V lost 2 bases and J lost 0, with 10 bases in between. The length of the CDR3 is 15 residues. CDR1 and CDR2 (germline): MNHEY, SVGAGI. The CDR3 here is CASSYGLDMNTEAFF. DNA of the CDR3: TGTGCCAGCAGTTACGGTCTAGACATGAACACTGAAGCTTTCTTT.

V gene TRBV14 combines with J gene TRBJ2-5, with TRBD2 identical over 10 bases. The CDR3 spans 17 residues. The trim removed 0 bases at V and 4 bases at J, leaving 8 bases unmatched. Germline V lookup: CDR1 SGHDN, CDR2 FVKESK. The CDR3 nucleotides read TGTGCCAGCAGCCAAGATGGTCCCAGCGGGAGGGTAGAGACCCAGTACTTC. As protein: CASSQDGPSGRVETQYF.

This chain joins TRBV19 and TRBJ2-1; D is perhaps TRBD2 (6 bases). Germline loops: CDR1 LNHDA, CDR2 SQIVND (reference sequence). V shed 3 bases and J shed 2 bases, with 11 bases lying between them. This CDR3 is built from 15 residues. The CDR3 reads CASSMGLYPYNEQFF. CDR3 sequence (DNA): TGTGCCAGTAGTATGGGACTTTACCCCTACAATGAGCAGTTCTTC.

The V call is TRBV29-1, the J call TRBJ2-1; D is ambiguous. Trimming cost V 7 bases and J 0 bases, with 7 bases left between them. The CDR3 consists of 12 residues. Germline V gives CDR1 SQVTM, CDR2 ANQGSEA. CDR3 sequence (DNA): TGCAGCGGGGGTAGCTCCTACAATGAGCAGTTCTTC. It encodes CSGGSSYNEQFF.